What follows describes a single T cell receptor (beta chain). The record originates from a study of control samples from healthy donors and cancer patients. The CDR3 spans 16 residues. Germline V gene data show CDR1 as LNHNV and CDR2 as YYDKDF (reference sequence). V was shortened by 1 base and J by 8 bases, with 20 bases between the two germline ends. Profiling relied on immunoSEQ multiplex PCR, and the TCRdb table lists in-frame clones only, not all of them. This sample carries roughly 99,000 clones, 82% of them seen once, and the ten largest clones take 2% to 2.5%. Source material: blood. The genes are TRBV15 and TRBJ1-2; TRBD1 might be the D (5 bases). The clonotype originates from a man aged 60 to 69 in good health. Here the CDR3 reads CATSRAAGSHSSGYTF. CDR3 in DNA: TGTGCCACCAGCAGAGCAGCAGGGTCCCATTCTTCCGGCTACACCTTC.